This T cell receptor (beta chain) was captured in a study of T cells in women clearing cervical HPV infection (dated by TCRdb to the late 2010s). Turning to the overall study: The cases were 25 to 30 women with histologically confirmed HPV16-related CIN3 or worse, and 2 of those women had invasive cancers. Controls were 25 women whose single incident HPV16 infection cleared within 12 months without precancer or cancer developing. Blood from cases was collected at the visit where the lesion was first found, while blood from controls was collected once the infection could no longer be detected. Among cases, blood sampling came a median of roughly 140 days after lesion detection, with an interquartile range of about 80 to 230 days. HLA typing was available for only a few women, so HLA type could not be excluded as a confounder. Nested within Costa Rica's Guanacaste HPV Natural History Study, an exploratory proof-of-principle case-control study compared TCR repertoires across cervical HPV16 outcomes. Cases and controls were matched on year of sample collection and on age within five years. Median age was roughly 32 years in cases versus just over 37 in controls, and baseline characteristics did not differ significantly. The parent cohort enrolled 10,049 women aged 18 or older in Guanacaste, Costa Rica, in 1993 to 1994 and followed the women for more than six years. As quality controls, five blinded duplicates were added to each group, bringing the total to 60 or so samples made up of around 50 participants and some ten replicates.

For this clone: The specificity of this receptor is unknown. The DNA ends 3 residues before the CDR3 does, and the rest of the CDR3 is filled in from the germline J gene.

Findings and caveats that apply to the study as a whole: The cross-sectional design could not show whether associations preceded infection or resulted from it; effector/memory subsets and HPV-specific T cells were not isolated. Significantly higher TCR repertoire richness was observed in CIN3+ cases than in controls across sequencing depths, whereas no difference in evenness was found. Because the number of T cells per sample was unknown, the richness differences could reflect varying T-cell content rather than repertoire biology. By combining richness with V gene abundances, random forest classifiers separated cases from controls with an estimated AUC of 0.75 to 0.85. Cases had lower TRBV6-7 relative abundance than controls (about 0.1% versus 0.15%; Bonferroni P = 0.0008).

TCR beta CDR3 regions were amplified by multiplex PCR from an average of around 1,200 ng genomic DNA per sample using the immunoSEQ assay. To correct primer bias, the assay used a complete synthetic TCR repertoire to set an amplification baseline. The amplicons were sequenced using the Illumina platform. The original pipeline was this. Error correction of the sequences involved clustering with frequency ratios plus a modified nearest-neighbor algorithm, after which the sequences were analyzed in the immunoSEQ Analyzer using IMGT gene definitions. At each rarefaction depth, TCR richness and evenness were averaged over 20 rarefaction repeats, and samples with fewer sequences than the depth were excluded. V, D and J gene relative abundances were compared between groups with Wilcoxon rank sum tests, applying FDR correction. Blinded duplicates gave an intraclass correlation of around 96% for TCR richness and an average of around 76% across under 75 gene segments. This immuneACCESS table, as held by TCRdb, lists in-frame sequences with V and J called but not all clones. Of the missing ones, under half trace to an unresolved V gene in checked studies; the others have no known cause. Clone size and the V and J calls come from that table; the DNA yielded D and trimming. The sample table includes under 35,000 clones. The ten largest make up 5.5% to 8.5% of the sample.

Every participant had a single incident cervical HPV16 infection, and prevalent HPV16 infections were excluded. Cervical HPV DNA was detected with MY09/MY11 PCR, and genotyping was done by dot-blot hybridization. Fifteen mL of heparinized blood were centrifuged, and the buffy coat was aliquoted, frozen at -30°C, then stored at -80°C. Genomic DNA was extracted from buffy coat specimens using QIAGEN kits. V and J are trimmed by 3 bases and 4 bases, and the gene matches miss 6 bases of the junction. CDR1 SNHLY and CDR2 FYNNEI were looked up in the germline V gene. The CDR3, cysteine through phenylalanine, is 15 amino acids long. The DNA shown is the part of the CDR3 that was read: 36 bases, in frame from base 1.

The TCR was taken from a woman between 18 and 70 years old with a cervical HPV16 infection that either progressed to CIN3+ or cleared (not recorded which). The chain couples TRBV2 to TRBJ2-3; the junction holds 8 bases that match TRBD2. Material for sequencing was blood buffy coat. This receptor carries the CDR3 CASSDAGGQADTQYF. CDR3 bases read: TGTGCCAGCAGTGACGCGGGGGGCCAAGCAGATACG.